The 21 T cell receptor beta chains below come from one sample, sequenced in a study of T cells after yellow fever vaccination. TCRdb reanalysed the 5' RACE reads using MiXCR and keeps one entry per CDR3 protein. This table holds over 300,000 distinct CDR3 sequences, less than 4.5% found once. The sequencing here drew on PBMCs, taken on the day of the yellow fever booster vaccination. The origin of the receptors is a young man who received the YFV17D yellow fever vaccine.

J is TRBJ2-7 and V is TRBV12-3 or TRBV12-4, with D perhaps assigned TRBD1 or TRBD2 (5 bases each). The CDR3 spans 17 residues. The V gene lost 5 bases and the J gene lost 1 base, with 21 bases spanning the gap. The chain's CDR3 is CASSPTAGTRRSYEQYF. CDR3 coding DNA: TGTGCCAGCAGTCCGACCGCCGGGACCCGAAGGTCCTACGAGCAGTACTTC.

CDR3 protein: CASSYSGLGQPDTQYF. The CDR3, as DNA: TGTGCCAGCAGTTATTCAGGACTCGGCCAGCCAGATACGCAGTATTTT. V usage is TRBV6-5 and J usage is TRBJ2-3; TRBD2 is a possible D gene (5 bases). Germline loops: CDR1 MNHEY, CDR2 SVGAGI. V was trimmed by 3 bases and J by 4 bases, leaving 17 bases between them. This CDR3 contains 16 residues.

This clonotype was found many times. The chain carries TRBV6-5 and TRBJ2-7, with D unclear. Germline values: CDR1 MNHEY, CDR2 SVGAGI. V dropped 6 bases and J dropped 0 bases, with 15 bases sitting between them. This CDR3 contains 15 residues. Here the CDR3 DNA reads TGTGCCAGCAGGAACGCGGCCTCGAGCTCCTACGAGCAGTACTTC. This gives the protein CASRNAASSSYEQYF.

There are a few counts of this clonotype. This CDR3 reads CASSHRFSNQPQHF. The CDR3 coding sequence is TGTGCCAGCAGTCACAGGTTTAGCAATCAGCCCCAGCATTTT. V is TRBV12-3 or TRBV12-4 and J is TRBJ1-5; D is possibly TRBD1 (5 bases). Trimming took off 5 bases at V and 0 bases at J, with 8 bases between the two ends. The CDR3 contains 14 residues.

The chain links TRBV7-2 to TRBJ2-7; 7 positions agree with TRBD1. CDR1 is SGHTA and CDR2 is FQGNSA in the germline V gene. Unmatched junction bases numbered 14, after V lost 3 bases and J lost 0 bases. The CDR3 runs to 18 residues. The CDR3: CASSLNPRGQAFSYEQYF. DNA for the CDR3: TGTGCCAGCAGCTTGAACCCCCGCGGACAGGCATTCTCCTACGAGCAGTACTTC.

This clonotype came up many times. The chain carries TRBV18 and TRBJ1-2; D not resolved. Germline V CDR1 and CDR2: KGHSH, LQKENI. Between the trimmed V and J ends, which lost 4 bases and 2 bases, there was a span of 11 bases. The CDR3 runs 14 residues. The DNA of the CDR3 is TGTGCCAGCTCACTCCCGACGGCGAACTATGGCTACACCTTC. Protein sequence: CASSLPTANYGYTF.

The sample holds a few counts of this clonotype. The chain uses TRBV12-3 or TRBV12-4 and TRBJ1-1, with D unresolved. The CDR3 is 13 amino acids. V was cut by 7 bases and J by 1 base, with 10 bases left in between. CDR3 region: CASTNSPNTEAFF. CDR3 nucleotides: TGTGCCAGCACAAACAGCCCGAACACTGAAGCTTTCTTT.

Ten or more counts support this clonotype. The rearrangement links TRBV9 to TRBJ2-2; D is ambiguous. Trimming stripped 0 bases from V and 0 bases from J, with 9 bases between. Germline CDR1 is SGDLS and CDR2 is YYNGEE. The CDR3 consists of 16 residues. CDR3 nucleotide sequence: TGTGCCAGCAGCGTAGTCGCCAGGACGAACACCGGGGAGCTGTTTTTT. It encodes CASSVVARTNTGELFF.

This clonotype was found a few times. CDR3 coding DNA: TGTGCCAGCAAAAGGGGGGTATGGTACACCTTC. This codes for CASKRGVWYTF. The rearrangement links TRBV6-6 to TRBJ1-2; D is perhaps TRBD1 (6 bases). The CDR3 consists of 11 residues. V lost 7 bases to trimming and J lost 11 bases, with 14 bases between them. Germline assignment: CDR1 MNHNY and CDR2 SVGAGI (reference sequence).

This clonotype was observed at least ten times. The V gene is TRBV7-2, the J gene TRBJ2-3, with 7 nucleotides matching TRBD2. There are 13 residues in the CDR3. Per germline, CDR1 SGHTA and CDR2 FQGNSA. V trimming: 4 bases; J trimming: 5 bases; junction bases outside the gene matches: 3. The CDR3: CASSSQRGDTQYF. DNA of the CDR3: TGTGCCAGCAGCTCGCAGCGGGGAGATACGCAGTATTTT. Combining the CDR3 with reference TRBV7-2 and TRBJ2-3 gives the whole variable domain GAGVSQSPSNKVTEKGKDVELRCDPISGHTALYWYRQSLGQGLEFLIYFQGNSAPDKSGLPSDRFSAERTGGSVSTLTIQRTQQEDSAVYLCASSSQRGDTQYFGPGTRLTVL.

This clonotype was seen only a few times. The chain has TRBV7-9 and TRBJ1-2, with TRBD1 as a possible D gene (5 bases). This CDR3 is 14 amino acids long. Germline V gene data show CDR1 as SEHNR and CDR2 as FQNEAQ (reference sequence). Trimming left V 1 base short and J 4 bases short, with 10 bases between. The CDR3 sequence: CASSLGDRIYGYTF. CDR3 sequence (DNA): TGTGCCAGCAGCTTAGGGGACCGCATCTATGGCTACACCTTC.

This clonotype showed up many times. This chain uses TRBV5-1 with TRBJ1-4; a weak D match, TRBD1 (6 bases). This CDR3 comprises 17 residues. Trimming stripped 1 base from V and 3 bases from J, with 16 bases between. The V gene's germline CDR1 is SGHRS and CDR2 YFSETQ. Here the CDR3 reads CASSLTGQRSANEKLFF. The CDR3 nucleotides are TGCGCCAGCAGCTTGACAGGGCAGCGATCGGCTAATGAAAAACTGTTTTTT.

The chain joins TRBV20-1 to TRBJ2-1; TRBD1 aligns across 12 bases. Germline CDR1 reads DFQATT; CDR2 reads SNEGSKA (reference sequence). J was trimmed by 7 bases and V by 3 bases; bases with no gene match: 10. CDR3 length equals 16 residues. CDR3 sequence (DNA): TGCAGTGCTAGGCCTCGGGACAGGGGGCTCTTGAATGAGCAGTTCTTC. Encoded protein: CSARPRDRGLLNEQFF.

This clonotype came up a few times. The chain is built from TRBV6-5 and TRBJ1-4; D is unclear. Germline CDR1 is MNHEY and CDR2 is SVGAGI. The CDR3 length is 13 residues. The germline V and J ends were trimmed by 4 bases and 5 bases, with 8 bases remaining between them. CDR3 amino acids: CASSSPMNEKLFF. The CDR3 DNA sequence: TGTGCCAGCAGTTCCCCCATGAATGAAAAACTGTTTTTT.

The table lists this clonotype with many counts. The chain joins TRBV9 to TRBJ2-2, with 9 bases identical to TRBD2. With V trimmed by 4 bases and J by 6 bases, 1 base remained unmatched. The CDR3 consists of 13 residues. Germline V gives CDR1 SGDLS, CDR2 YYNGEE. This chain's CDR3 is CASSLAGSGELFF. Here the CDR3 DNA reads TGTGCCAGCAGCCTAGCGGGGTCCGGGGAGCTGTTTTTT.

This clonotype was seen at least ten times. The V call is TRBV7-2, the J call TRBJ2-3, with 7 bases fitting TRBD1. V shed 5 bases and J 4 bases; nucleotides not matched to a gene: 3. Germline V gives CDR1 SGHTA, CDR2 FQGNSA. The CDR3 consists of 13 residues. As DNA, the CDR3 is TGTGCCAGCAGCGACCAGGGGGCAGATACGCAGTATTTT. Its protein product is CASSDQGADTQYF.

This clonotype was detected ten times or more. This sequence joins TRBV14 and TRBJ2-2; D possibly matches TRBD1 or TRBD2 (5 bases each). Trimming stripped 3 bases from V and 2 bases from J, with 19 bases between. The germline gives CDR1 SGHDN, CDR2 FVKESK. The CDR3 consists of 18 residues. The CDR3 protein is CASSQAGRAFPNTGELFF. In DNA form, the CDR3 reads TGTGCCAGCAGCCAGGCGGGCAGGGCTTTTCCTAACACCGGGGAGCTGTTTTTT.

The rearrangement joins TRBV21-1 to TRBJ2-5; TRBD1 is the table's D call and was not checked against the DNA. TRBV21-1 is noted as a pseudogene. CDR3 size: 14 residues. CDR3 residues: CASSIGRSWETQYF. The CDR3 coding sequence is TGTGCCAGCAGCATCGGGCGGAGTTGGGAGACCCAGTACTTC.

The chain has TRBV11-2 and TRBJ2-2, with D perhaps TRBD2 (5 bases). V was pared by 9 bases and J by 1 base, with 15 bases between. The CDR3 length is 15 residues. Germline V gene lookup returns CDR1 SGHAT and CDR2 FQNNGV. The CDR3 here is CASRLRVGNTGELFF. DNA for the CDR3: TGTGCCAGTAGGTTGCGGGTTGGGAACACCGGGGAGCTGTTTTTT.

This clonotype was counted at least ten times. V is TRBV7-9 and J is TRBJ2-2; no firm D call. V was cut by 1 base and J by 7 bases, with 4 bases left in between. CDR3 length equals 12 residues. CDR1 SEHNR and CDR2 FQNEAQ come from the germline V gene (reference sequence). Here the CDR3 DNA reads TGTGCCAGCAGCTTAGACCGCGGGGAGCTGTTTTTT. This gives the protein CASSLDRGELFF.

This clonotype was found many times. CDR3: CASSLETASYEQYF. In DNA form, the CDR3 reads TGCGCCAGCAGCTTGGAGACTGCCTCCTACGAGCAGTACTTC. J is TRBJ2-7 and V is TRBV5-1; no reliable D call. The length of the CDR3 is 14 residues. Germline V lookup: CDR1 SGHRS, CDR2 YFSETQ. V gave up 0 bases and J gave up 0 bases, with 7 bases separating them.